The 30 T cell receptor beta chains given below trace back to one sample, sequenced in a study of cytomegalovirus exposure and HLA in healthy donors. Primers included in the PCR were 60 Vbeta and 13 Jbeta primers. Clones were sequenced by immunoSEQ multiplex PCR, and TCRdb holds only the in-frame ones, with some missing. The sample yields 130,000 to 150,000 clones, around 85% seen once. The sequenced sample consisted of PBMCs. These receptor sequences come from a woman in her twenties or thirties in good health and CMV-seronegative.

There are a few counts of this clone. CDR3 coding DNA: TGTGCCAGCAGTGCGGGGTTTGGCAATCAGCCCCAGCATTTT. It encodes CASSAGFGNQPQHF. J is TRBJ1-5 and V is TRBV6-1; no definite D call. The CDR3 consists of 14 residues. The V gene's germline CDR1 is MNHNS and CDR2 SASEGT. Trimming took off 4 bases at V and 2 bases at J, with 9 bases between the two ends.

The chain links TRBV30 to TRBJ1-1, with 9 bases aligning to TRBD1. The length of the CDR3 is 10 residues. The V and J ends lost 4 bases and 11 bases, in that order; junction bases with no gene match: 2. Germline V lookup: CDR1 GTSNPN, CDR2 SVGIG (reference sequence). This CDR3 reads CAWIGTGAFF. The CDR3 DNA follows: TGTGCCTGGATTGGGACAGGGGCTTTCTTT.

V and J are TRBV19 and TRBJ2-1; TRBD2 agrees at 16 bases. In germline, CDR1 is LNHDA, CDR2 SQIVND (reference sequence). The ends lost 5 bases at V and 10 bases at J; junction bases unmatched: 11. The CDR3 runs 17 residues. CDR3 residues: CASSLPPGTSGRAEQFF. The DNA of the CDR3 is TGTGCCAGTAGTCTCCCCCCCGGGACTAGCGGGAGGGCCGAGCAGTTCTTC. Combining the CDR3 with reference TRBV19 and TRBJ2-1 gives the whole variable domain DGGITQSPKYLFRKEGQNVTLSCEQNLNHDAMYWYRQDPGQGLRLIYYSQIVNDFQKGDIAEGYSVSREKKESFPLTVTSAQKNPTAFYLCASSLPPGTSGRAEQFFGPGTRLTVL.

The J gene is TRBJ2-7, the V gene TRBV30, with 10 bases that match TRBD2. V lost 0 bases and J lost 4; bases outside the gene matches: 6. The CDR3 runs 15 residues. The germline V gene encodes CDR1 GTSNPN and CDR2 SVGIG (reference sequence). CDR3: CAWSVPSGSIYEQYF. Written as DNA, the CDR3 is TGTGCCTGGAGTGTACCTAGCGGGAGTATTTACGAGCAGTACTTC. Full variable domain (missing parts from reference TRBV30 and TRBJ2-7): SQTIHQWPATLVQPVGSPLSLECTVEGTSNPNLYWYRQAAGRGLQLLFYSVGIGQISSEVPQNLSASRPQDRQFILSSKKLLLSDSGFYLCAWSVPSGSIYEQYFGPGTRLTVT.

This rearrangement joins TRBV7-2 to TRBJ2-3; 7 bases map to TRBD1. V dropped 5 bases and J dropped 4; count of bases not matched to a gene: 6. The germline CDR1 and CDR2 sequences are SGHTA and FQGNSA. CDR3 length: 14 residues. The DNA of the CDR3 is TGTGCCAGCAGCCACAGACAGGGAGCAGATACGCAGTATTTT. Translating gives CASSHRQGADTQYF. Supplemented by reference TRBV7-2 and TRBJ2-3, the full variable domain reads GAGVSQSPSNKVTEKGKDVELRCDPISGHTALYWYRQSLGQGLEFLIYFQGNSAPDKSGLPSDRFSAERTGGSVSTLTIQRTQQEDSAVYLCASSHRQGADTQYFGPGTRLTVL.

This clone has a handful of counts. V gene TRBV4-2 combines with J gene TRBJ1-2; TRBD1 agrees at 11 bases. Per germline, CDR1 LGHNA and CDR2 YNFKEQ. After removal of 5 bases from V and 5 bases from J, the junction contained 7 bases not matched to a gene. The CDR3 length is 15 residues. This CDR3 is CASSLSGTGGYGYTF. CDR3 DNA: TGTGCCAGCAGCTTGAGTGGGACAGGGGGATATGGCTACACCTTC.

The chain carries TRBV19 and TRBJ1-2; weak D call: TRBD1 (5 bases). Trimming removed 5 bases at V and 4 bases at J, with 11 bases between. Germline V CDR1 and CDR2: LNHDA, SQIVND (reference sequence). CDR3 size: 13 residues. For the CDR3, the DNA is TGTGCCAGTAGTGTTAGGGACTTCTATGGCTACACCTTC. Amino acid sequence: CASSVRDFYGYTF.

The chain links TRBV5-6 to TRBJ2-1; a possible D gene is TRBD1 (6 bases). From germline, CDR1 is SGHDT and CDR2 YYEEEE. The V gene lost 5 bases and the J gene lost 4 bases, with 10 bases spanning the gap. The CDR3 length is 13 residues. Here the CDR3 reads CASRLQGYNEQFF. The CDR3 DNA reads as TGTGCCAGCAGGTTACAGGGATACAATGAGCAGTTCTTC.

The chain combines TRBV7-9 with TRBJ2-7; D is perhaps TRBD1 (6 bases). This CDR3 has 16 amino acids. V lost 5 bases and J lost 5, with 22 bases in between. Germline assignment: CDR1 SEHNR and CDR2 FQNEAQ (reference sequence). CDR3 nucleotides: TGTGCCAGCAGCCCCCTAGGCACAGGGATAGCGAACGAGCAGTACTTC. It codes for CASSPLGTGIANEQYF.

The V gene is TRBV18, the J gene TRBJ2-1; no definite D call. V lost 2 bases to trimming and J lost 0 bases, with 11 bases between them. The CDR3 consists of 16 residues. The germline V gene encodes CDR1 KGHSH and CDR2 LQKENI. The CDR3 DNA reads TGTGCCAGCTCACCAACAGACCGAAGCTCCTACAATGAGCAGTTCTTC. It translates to CASSPTDRSSYNEQFF.

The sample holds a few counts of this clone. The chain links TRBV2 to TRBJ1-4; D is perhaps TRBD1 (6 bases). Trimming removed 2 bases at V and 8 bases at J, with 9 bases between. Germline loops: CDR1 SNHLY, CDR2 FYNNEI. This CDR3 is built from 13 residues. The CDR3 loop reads CASSELGAEKLFF. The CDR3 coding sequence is TGTGCCAGCAGTGAACTGGGGGCAGAAAAACTGTTTTTT.

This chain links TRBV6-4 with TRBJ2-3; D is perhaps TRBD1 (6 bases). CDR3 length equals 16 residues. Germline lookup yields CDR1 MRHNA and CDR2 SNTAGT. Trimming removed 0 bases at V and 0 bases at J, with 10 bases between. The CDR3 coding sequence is TGTGCCAGCAGTGACTCAGAAGGGGGTAGCACAGATACGCAGTATTTT. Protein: CASSDSEGGSTDTQYF.

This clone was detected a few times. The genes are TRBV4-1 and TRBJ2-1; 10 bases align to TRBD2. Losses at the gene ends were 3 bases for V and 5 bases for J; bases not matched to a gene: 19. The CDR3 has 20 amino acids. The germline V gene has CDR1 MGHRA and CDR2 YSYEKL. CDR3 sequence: CASSQSKRGLAIWLDNEQFF. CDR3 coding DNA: TGCGCCAGCAGCCAGTCCAAGAGGGGACTAGCGATTTGGTTGGACAATGAGCAGTTCTTC.

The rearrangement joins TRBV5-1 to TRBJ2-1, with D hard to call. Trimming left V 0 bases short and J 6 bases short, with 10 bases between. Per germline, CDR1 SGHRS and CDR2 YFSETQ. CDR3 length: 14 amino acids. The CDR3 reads CASSLGGSGNEQFF. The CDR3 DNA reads TGCGCCAGCAGCTTGGGCGGTTCGGGCAATGAGCAGTTCTTC.

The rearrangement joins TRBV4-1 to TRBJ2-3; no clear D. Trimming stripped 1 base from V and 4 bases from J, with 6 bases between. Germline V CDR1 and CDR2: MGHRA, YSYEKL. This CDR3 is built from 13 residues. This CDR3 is CASSQVFSDTQYF. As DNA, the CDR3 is TGCGCCAGCAGCCAAGTTTTCTCAGATACGCAGTATTTT.

The CDR3 bases are TGTGCCAGCTCACCACCCCTAGCGGGGCTCTCTGGGGCCAACGTCCTGACTTTC. It yields the protein CASSPPLAGLSGANVLTF. The V gene is TRBV18, the J gene TRBJ2-6; 9 nucleotides match TRBD2. Trimming at V came to 0 bases and at J to 0 bases, leaving 3 bases not matched to a gene. Germline assignment: CDR1 KGHSH and CDR2 LQKENI. The CDR3 has 18 residues.

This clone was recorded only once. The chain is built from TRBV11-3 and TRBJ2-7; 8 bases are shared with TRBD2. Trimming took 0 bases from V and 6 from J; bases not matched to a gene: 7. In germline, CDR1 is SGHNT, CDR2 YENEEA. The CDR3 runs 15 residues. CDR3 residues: CASSLDPREGREQYF. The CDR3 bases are TGTGCCAGCAGCTTAGACCCCCGGGAGGGCCGCGAGCAGTACTTC.

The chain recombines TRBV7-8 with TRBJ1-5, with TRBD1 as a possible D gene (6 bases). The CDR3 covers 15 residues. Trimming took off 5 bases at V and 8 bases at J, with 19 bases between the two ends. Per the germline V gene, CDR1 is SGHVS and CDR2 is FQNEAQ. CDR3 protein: CASSRRGPSFEPQHF. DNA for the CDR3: TGTGCCAGCAGCCGCAGGGGTCCAAGTTTTGAGCCCCAGCATTTT.

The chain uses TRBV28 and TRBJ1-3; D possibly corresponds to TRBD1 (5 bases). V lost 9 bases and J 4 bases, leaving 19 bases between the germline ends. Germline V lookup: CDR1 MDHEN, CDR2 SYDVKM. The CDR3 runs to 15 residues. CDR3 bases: TGTGCCAGTCAGGAACAGGTCTCGGCCGGAAACACCATATATTTT. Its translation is CASQEQVSAGNTIYF.

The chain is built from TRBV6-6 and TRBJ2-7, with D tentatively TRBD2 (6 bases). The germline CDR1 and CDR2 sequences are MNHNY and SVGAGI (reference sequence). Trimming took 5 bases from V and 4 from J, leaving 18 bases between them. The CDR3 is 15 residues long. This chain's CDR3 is CASSKIGGERYEQYF. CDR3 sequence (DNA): TGTGCCAGCAGTAAGATCGGAGGGGAGCGGTACGAGCAGTACTTC.

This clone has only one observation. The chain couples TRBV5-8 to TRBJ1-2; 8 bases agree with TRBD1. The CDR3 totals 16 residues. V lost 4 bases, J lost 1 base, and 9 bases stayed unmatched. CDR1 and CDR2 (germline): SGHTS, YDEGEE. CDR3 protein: CASSQPYRGDNYGYTF. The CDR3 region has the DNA TGTGCCAGCAGCCAACCCTACAGGGGGGATAACTATGGCTACACCTTC.

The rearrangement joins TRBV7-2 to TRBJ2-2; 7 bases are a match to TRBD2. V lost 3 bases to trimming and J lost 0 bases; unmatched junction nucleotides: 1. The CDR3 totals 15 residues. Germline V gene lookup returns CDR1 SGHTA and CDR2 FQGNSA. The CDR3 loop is CASSLGGANTGELFF. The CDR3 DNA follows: TGTGCCAGCAGCTTGGGGGGGGCGAACACCGGGGAGCTGTTTTTT.

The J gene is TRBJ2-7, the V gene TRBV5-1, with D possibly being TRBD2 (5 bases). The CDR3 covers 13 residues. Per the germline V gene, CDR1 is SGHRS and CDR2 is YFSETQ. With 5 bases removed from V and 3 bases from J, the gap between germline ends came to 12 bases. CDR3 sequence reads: CASRRDQHYEQYF. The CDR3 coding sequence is TGCGCCAGCAGGAGGGATCAGCACTACGAGCAGTACTTC. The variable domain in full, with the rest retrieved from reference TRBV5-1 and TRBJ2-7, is KAGVTQTPRYLIKTRGQQVTLSCSPISGHRSVSWYQQTPGQGLQFLFEYFSETQRNKGNFPGRFSGRQFSNSRSEMNVSTLELGDSALYLCASRRDQHYEQYFGPGTRLTVT.

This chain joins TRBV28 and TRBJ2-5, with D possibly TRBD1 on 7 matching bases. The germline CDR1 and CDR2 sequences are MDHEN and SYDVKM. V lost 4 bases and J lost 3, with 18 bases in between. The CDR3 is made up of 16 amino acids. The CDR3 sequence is CASSSRLGRGEETQYF. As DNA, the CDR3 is TGTGCCAGCAGTTCCAGGTTAGGCAGGGGGGAAGAGACCCAGTACTTC.

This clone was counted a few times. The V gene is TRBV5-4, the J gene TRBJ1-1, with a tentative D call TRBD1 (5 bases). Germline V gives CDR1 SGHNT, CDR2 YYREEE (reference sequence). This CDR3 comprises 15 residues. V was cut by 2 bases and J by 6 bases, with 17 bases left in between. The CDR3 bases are TGTGCCAGCAGCTTTGGGACTGGGGCAGTCGCTGAAGCTTTCTTT. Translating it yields CASSFGTGAVAEAFF.

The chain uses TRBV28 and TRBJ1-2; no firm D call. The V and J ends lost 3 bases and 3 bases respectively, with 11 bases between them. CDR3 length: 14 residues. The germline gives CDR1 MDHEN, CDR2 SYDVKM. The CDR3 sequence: CASSFGFGYYGYTF. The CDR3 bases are TGTGCCAGCAGTTTCGGGTTTGGGTACTATGGCTACACCTTC.

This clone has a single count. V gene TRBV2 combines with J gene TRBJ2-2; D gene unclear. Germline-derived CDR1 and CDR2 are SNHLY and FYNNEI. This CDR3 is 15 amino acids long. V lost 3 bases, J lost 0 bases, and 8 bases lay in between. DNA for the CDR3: TGTGCCAGCAGTGACGGTCACGCGAACACCGGGGAGCTGTTTTTT. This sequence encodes CASSDGHANTGELFF.

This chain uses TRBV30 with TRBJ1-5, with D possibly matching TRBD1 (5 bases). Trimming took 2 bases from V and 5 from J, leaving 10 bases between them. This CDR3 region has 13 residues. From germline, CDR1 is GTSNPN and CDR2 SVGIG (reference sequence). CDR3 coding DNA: TGTGCCTGGAGTTCTAAGGGGTATCAGCCCCAGCATTTT. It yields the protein CAWSSKGYQPQHF.

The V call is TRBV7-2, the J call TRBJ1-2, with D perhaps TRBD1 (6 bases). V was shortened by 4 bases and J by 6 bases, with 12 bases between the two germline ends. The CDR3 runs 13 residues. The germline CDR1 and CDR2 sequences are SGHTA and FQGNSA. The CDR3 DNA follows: TGTGCCAGCAGCTCCCAGGGGAGGGATGGCTACACCTTC. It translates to CASSSQGRDGYTF.

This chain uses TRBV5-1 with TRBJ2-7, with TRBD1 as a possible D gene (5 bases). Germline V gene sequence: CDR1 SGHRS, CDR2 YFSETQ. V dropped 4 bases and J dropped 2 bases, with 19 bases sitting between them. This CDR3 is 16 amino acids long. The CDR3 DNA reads TGCGCCAGCAGCCCCGCTGTGGACACAGTAACCTACGAGCAGTACTTC. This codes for CASSPAVDTVTYEQYF.